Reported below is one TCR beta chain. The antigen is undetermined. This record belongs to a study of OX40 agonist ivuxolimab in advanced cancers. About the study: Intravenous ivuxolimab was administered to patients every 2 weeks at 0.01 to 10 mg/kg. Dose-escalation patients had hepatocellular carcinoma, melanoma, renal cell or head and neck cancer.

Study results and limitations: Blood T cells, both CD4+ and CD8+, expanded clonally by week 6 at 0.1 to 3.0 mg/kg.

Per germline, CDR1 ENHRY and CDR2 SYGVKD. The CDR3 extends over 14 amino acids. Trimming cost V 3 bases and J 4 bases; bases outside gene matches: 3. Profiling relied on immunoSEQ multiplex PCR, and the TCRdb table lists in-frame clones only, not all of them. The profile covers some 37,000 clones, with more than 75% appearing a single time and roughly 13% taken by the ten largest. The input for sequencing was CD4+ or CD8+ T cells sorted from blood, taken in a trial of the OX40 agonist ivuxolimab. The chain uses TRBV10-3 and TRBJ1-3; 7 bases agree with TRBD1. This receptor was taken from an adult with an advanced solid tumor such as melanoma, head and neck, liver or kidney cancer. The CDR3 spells CAISDEGAGNTIYF. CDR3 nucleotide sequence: TGTGCCATCAGTGACGAGGGGGCGGGAAACACCATATATTTT.